The TCR beta chain described here comes from a study of T-cell reconstitution after alpha-beta-depleted transplantation in children. Of note for this clonotype: Its antigen remains unidentified. A much larger clone sits a single nucleotide away, making a read error possible.

Unique molecular identifiers were incorporated during preparation of the TCRbeta library. TCRdb re-analysed the PCR reads in MiXCR, keeping a single row per CDR3 protein. The sample has about 300,000 distinct CDR3 sequences; just over 7.5% are singletons. Study conclusions and caveats: Alpha-beta T cells about two months after transplant reportedly derived from several hundred expanded graft clones. At one year after transplant, newly produced T cells mostly accounted for T-cell counts and diversity. Day-60 TCRbeta diversity that was high in some patients was derived from surviving recipient T cells and thymic progenitors.

The CDR3 has 15 amino acids. The ends lost 7 bases at V and 1 base at J; junction bases unmatched: 6. Germline lookup yields CDR1 MNHEY and CDR2 SMNVEV (reference sequence). The chain employs TRBV27 and TRBJ2-3; 9 positions match TRBD2. This clonotype was sampled from a female patient aged 2 to 10 who had a stem cell transplant for Fanconi anemia, so the T cells may come from the graft donor. Here the sequenced sample was peripheral blood, taken 360 days after TCRalphabeta/CD19-depleted stem cell transplant. This chain's CDR3 is CASILIAGGTDTQYF. The CDR3 DNA sequence: TGTGCCAGCATACTGATAGCGGGAGGCACAGATACGCAGTATTTT.